The next 14 T cell receptor beta chains were all read from a single sample in a study of cytomegalovirus exposure and HLA in healthy donors. PCR employed 60 Vbeta and 13 Jbeta primers. Sequencing used immunoSEQ multiplex PCR; TCRdb keeps in-frame clones, though not all of them. The repertoire holds 150,000 to 180,000 clones, 70% to 80% seen once, with around 7.2% in the top ten. The material sequenced was PBMCs. The receptors derive from a man under 40 in good health and CMV-seropositive.

This chain joins TRBV2 and TRBJ2-6, with D perhaps matching TRBD2 (5 bases). The CDR3 loop spans 13 amino acids. Trimming took 6 bases from V and 8 from J, leaving 11 bases between them. CDR1 and CDR2 (germline): SNHLY, FYNNEI. CDR3 residues: CASSLGGTNVLTF. The CDR3 nucleotides are TGTGCCAGCAGCCTAGGAGGAACCAACGTCCTGACTTTC. The variable domain in full, completed from reference TRBV2 and TRBJ2-6, reads EPEVTQTPSHQVTQMGQEVILRCVPISNHLYFYWYRQILGQKVEFLVSFYNNEISEKSEIFDDQFSVERPDGSNFTLKIRSTKLEDSAMYFCASSLGGTNVLTFGAGSRLTVL.

This chain joins TRBV25-1 and TRBJ2-2; 7 bases map to TRBD1. Trimming cost V 9 bases and J 1 base; bases outside gene matches: 5. CDR1 and CDR2 (germline): MGHDK, SYGVNS. The CDR3 runs 14 residues. Here the CDR3 reads CASRNRGNTGELFF. The CDR3, as DNA: TGTGCCAGTCGTAACAGGGGGAACACCGGGGAGCTGTTTTTT.

The rearrangement links TRBV7-3 to TRBJ2-1, with D maybe TRBD2 (7 bases). CDR1 SGHTA and CDR2 FQGTGA come from the germline V gene. This CDR3 contains 15 residues. Trimming removed 0 bases at V and 8 bases at J, with 14 bases between. In nucleotides, the CDR3 is TGTGCCAGCAGCTTAACGCTTTCGGGGGGCGATGAGCAGTTCTTC. It encodes CASSLTLSGGDEQFF.

The rearrangement joins TRBV4-1 to TRBJ2-2, with 13 bases matching TRBD2. J lost 6 bases, V lost 3 bases, and 1 base had no gene match. Germline V CDR1 and CDR2: MGHRA, YSYEKL. The CDR3 has 15 residues. The CDR3, as DNA: TGCGCCAGCAGCCACACTAGCGGGGGGGCCGGGGAGCTGTTTTTT. Its protein is CASSHTSGGAGELFF.

The chain joins TRBV10-3 to TRBJ2-2; 8 positions agree with TRBD1. Germline CDR1 reads ENHRY; CDR2 reads SYGVKD. The CDR3 covers 15 residues. V shed 6 bases and J 3 bases; nucleotides not matched to a gene: 6. Written as DNA, the CDR3 is TGTGCCATCAGCCCAGGGGGCGTGGACACCGGGGAGCTGTTTTTT. Translation: CAISPGGVDTGELFF.

This clone was observed once. This chain connects TRBV9 to TRBJ2-2, with TRBD2 matching 7 bases. Trimming took 0 bases from V and 6 from J; bases not matched to a gene: 8. In germline, CDR1 is SGDLS, CDR2 YYNGEE. CDR3 length: 16 amino acids. The CDR3 region is CASSVGLAPDSGELFF. The CDR3, as DNA: TGTGCCAGCAGCGTAGGACTAGCCCCAGACTCCGGGGAGCTGTTTTTT.

The chain has TRBV5-4 and TRBJ2-1; 7 nucleotides align to TRBD2. V was pared by 5 bases and J by 5 bases, with 7 bases of the junction left unmatched. Germline V CDR1 and CDR2: SGHNT, YYREEE (reference sequence). The CDR3 consists of 14 residues. The CDR3: CASRPRSGDNEQFF. The CDR3 DNA reads TGTGCCAGCAGACCAAGGAGCGGGGACAATGAGCAGTTCTTC.

The sample holds a few counts of this clone. The chain is built from TRBV25-1 and TRBJ2-2, with TRBD2 matching 7 bases. V was clipped by 1 base and J by 4 bases; unmatched bases: 9. The germline CDR1 and CDR2 sequences are MGHDK and SYGVNS. The CDR3 sequence is 17 residues long. In nucleotides, the CDR3 is TGTGCCAGCAGTGAATTTACATCCGGGGGGAGCACCGGGGAGCTGTTTTTT. Protein product: CASSEFTSGGSTGELFF.

The V gene is TRBV9, the J gene TRBJ2-1, with D maybe TRBD2 (5 bases). This CDR3 region has 12 residues. Trimming cost V 4 bases and J 6 bases, with 8 bases left between them. Germline CDR1 reads SGDLS; CDR2 reads YYNGEE. CDR3 nucleotide sequence: TGTGCCAGCAGCTCACTAGGCAATGAGCAGTTCTTC. Translation gives CASSSLGNEQFF.

This CDR3 is CASSALATNEKLFF. As DNA, the CDR3 is TGTGCCAGCAGTGCGTTGGCAACTAATGAAAAACTGTTTTTT. The chain uses TRBV19 and TRBJ1-4; D gene unclear. The CDR3 runs 14 residues. With 9 bases removed from V and 0 bases from J, the gap between germline ends came to 11 bases. From germline, CDR1 is LNHDA and CDR2 SQIVND (reference sequence).

The V call is TRBV6-5, the J call TRBJ1-2; possibly TRBD1 for D (6 bases). The germline CDR1 and CDR2 sequences are MNHEY and SVGAGI. The CDR3 covers 13 residues. Deletions cut 3 bases from V and 8 bases from J, with 13 bases between. This CDR3 reads CASSYSRGLGYTF. CDR3 nucleotides: TGTGCCAGCAGTTATAGCAGGGGACTAGGCTACACCTTC.

V usage is TRBV10-3 and J usage is TRBJ1-3; a weak D match, TRBD1 (6 bases). Germline lookup yields CDR1 ENHRY and CDR2 SYGVKD. Trimming removed 9 bases at V and 0 bases at J, with 15 bases between. The CDR3 totals 15 residues. The CDR3 loop reads CAISDSDFSGNTIYF. In nucleotides, the CDR3 is TGTGCCATTTCGGACAGCGACTTCTCTGGAAACACCATATATTTT.

In this sample, this clone turned up once. The chain has TRBV10-3 and TRBJ1-1, with D possibly being TRBD1 (5 bases). The CDR3 is 15 residues long. Between the trimmed V and J ends, which lost 2 bases and 4 bases, there was a span of 14 bases. CDR1 is ENHRY and CDR2 is SYGVKD in the germline V gene. The CDR3 reads CAISEGREGSTEAFF. The CDR3 DNA is TGTGCCATCAGTGAGGGCAGGGAAGGAAGCACTGAAGCTTTCTTT.

The CDR3 region is CASSVGRGGYGYTF. In DNA form, the CDR3 reads TGTGCCAGCAGCGTCGGCCGAGGCGGCTATGGCTACACCTTC. The V call is TRBV9, the J call TRBJ1-2; D gene unclear. Germline V lookup: CDR1 SGDLS, CDR2 YYNGEE. The CDR3 extends over 14 amino acids. With 2 bases removed from V and 4 bases from J, the gap between germline ends came to 12 bases.